This T cell receptor beta chain was recovered during a study of shared clonotypes between healthy human individuals. Study findings and constraints: Donor clonotype sharing was expected to depend on sequencing depth.

Every subset's genomic DNA went evenly onto several immunoSEQ plates. Profiled with immunoSEQ multiplex PCR; TCRdb holds only in-frame clones, not every one. Of around 620,000 clones in the sample, 85% to 95% were seen once. As concerns this clone: Its antigen is unidentified.

Positively selected for CCR7, the CD45RO-negative cells used as naive CD8 cells excluded terminally differentiated effector memory CD45RA+ cells. Donors had no recently reported acute infections or vaccinations and were HIV-negative. Among the donors, all were Caucasian adults who lived in Nashville, Tennessee. The trim removed 5 bases at V and 5 bases at J, leaving 4 bases unmatched. The CDR3 is 13 amino acids. From germline, CDR1 is MDHEN and CDR2 SYDVKM. This TCR derives from a woman aged 30 to 39 in good health. Sequencing used naive CD8+ T cells sorted from blood. The chain has TRBV28 and TRBJ2-7; 9 bases fit TRBD1. In nucleotides, the CDR3 is TGTGCCAGCAGTCCAGGGACAGGGAACGAGCAGTACTTC. Translated: CASSPGTGNEQYF.